This is a list of T cell receptor beta chains from one sample in a study of CD8+CD57+ T cells in acquired aplastic anemia. MiXCR was run by TCRdb on the reads, yielding one entry per CDR3 protein. The sample holds tens of thousands of distinct CDR3 sequences, around 70% seen once. The sequencing sample was made of sorted CD4+, CD8+, or CD8+CD57+ T cells (not recorded which) from PBMCs. Source of these receptors: a human donor with aplastic anemia. The CDR3 runs from the conserved cysteine through the conserved F or W. The D gene is left open where the match is weak. Some rows have no size entry. The others give once, few or many, or a class for an expanded clone.

d_gene: -
abundance: few
v_gene: TRBV15
j_gene: TRBJ1-5
CDR3aa: CATSRDRDSNQPQHF
CDR3nt: TGTGCCACCAGCAGAGATCGGGATAGCAATCAGCCCCAGCATTTT

d_gene: -
abundance: few
v_gene: TRBV15
j_gene: TRBJ2-7
CDR3aa: CATSTPGYYEQYF
CDR3nt: TGTGCCACCAGCACCCCCGGGTACTACGAGCAGTACTTC

d_gene: -
abundance: -
v_gene: TRBV11-3
j_gene: TRBJ1-1
CDR3aa: CASSLDDLGVEAFF
CDR3nt: TGTGCCAGCAGCTTAGATGACCTGGGGGTGGAAGCTTTCTTT

d_gene: -
abundance: -
v_gene: TRBV29-1
j_gene: TRBJ2-2
CDR3aa: CSVEHGSNTGELFF
CDR3nt: TGCAGCGTTGAACACGGGAGTAACACCGGGGAGCTGTTTTTT

d_gene: TRBD1
abundance: -
v_gene: TRBV27
j_gene: TRBJ1-6
CDR3aa: CASQDRASVSLHF
CDR3nt: TGTGCCAGCCAAGACAGGGCGAGTGTATCCCTCCACTTT

d_gene: -
abundance: -
v_gene: TRBV30
j_gene: TRBJ2-7
CDR3aa: CAWNVDSTYEQYF
CDR3nt: TGTGCCTGGAATGTAGACAGTACCTACGAGCAGTACTTC

d_gene: -
abundance: -
v_gene: TRBV29-1
j_gene: TRBJ1-1
CDR3aa: CSVAGRLNTEAFF
CDR3nt: TGCAGCGTTGCGGGACGGTTGAACACTGAAGCTTTCTTT

d_gene: -
abundance: -
v_gene: TRBV5-4
j_gene: TRBJ2-2
CDR3aa: CASSLEGGYTGELFF
CDR3nt: TGTGCCAGCAGCTTGGAGGGGGGGTACACCGGGGAGCTGTTTTTT

d_gene: TRBD2
abundance: -
v_gene: TRBV11-2
j_gene: TRBJ2-3
CDR3aa: CASSFLAGVSTDTQYF
CDR3nt: TGTGCCAGCAGCTTCCTAGCGGGGGTTAGCACAGATACGCAGTATTTT

d_gene: -
abundance: -
v_gene: TRBV25-1
j_gene: TRBJ2-2
CDR3aa: CASAKSGSTGELFF
CDR3nt: TGTGCCAGCGCAAAAAGCGGCAGCACCGGGGAGCTGTTTTTT

d_gene: -
abundance: -
v_gene: TRBV19
j_gene: TRBJ1-2
CDR3aa: CASSSLEADRYGYTF
CDR3nt: TGTGCCAGTAGTAGCCTAGAGGCCGACCGCTATGGCTACACCTTC

d_gene: TRBD2
abundance: -
v_gene: TRBV10-3
j_gene: TRBJ2-3
CDR3aa: CATSGGRLTDTQYF
CDR3nt: TGTGCCACCTCTGGCGGGAGGCTCACAGATACGCAGTATTTT

d_gene: TRBD1
abundance: -
v_gene: TRBV25-1
j_gene: TRBJ2-7
CDR3aa: CASSERQGADYEQYF
CDR3nt: TGTGCCAGCAGTGAACGACAGGGAGCGGACTACGAGCAGTACTTC

d_gene: TRBD1
abundance: few
v_gene: TRBV25-1
j_gene: TRBJ2-5
CDR3aa: CASSDLGVRGQETQYF
CDR3nt: TGTGCCAGCAGTGATCTTGGTGTCAGGGGGCAAGAGACCCAGTACTTC

d_gene: TRBD1
abundance: once
v_gene: TRBV10-3
j_gene: TRBJ1-1
CDR3aa: CATEGQGLNTEAFF
CDR3nt: TGTGCCACCGAGGGACAGGGGTTGAACACTGAAGCTTTCTTT

d_gene: -
abundance: few
v_gene: TRBV10-2
j_gene: TRBJ2-7
CDR3aa: CASSETDADEQYF
CDR3nt: TGCGCCAGCAGTGAGACGGACGCCGACGAGCAGTACTTC

d_gene: -
abundance: once
v_gene: TRBV5-1
j_gene: TRBJ1-1
CDR3aa: CASSLGSGMYIEAFF
CDR3nt: TGCGCCAGTTCACTCGGTAGCGGGATGTATATTGAAGCTTTCTTT

d_gene: -
abundance: few
v_gene: TRBV19
j_gene: TRBJ1-5
CDR3aa: CASHRGNQPQHF
CDR3nt: TGTGCCAGCCATAGGGGCAATCAGCCCCAGCATTTT

d_gene: -
abundance: many
v_gene: TRBV14
j_gene: TRBJ2-7
CDR3aa: CASSQESQYPYEQYF
CDR3nt: TGTGCCAGCAGCCAAGAGTCACAATACCCCTACGAGCAGTACTTC

d_gene: -
abundance: -
v_gene: TRBV10-3
j_gene: TRBJ1-2
CDR3aa: CAISESRSNLGYTF
CDR3nt: TGTGCCATCAGTGAGTCGAGGTCTAACTTAGGCTACACCTTC

d_gene: TRBD2
abundance: -
v_gene: TRBV10-3
j_gene: TRBJ2-7
CDR3aa: CAIAPVLASNEQYF
CDR3nt: TGTGCCATCGCCCCGGTACTAGCGAGCAACGAGCAGTACTTC

d_gene: TRBD1
abundance: -
v_gene: TRBV2
j_gene: TRBJ1-6
CDR3aa: CAGRTGGDSPLHF
CDR3nt: TGTGCCGGAAGGACAGGGGGAGATTCACCCCTCCACTTT

d_gene: TRBD2
abundance: -
v_gene: TRBV20-1
j_gene: TRBJ2-7
CDR3aa: CSARGLDKYEQYF
CDR3nt: TGCAGTGCTAGGGGACTAGATAAGTACGAGCAGTACTTC

d_gene: -
abundance: few
v_gene: TRBV30
j_gene: TRBJ1-2
CDR3aa: CAWSPPGGYTF
CDR3nt: TGTGCCTGGTCACCGCCGGGGGGCTACACCTTC

d_gene: -
abundance: -
v_gene: TRBV10-3
j_gene: TRBJ1-2
CDR3aa: CAISEGGGYGYTF
CDR3nt: TGTGCCATCAGTGAAGGGGGGGGCTATGGCTACACCTTC

d_gene: -
abundance: -
v_gene: TRBV7-6
j_gene: TRBJ1-3
CDR3aa: CASSPYDSGNTIYF
CDR3nt: TGTGCCAGCAGCCCATACGACTCTGGAAACACCATATATTTT

d_gene: TRBD2
abundance: -
v_gene: TRBV11-2
j_gene: TRBJ2-3
CDR3aa: CASSGRLAGSTDTQYF
CDR3nt: TGTGCCAGCAGCGGCCGACTAGCGGGGAGCACAGATACGCAGTATTTT

d_gene: TRBD2
abundance: -
v_gene: TRBV20-1
j_gene: TRBJ2-1
CDR3aa: CSAMPLADNEQFF
CDR3nt: TGCAGTGCTATGCCGCTAGCGGACAATGAGCAGTTCTTC

d_gene: -
abundance: -
v_gene: TRBV7-2
j_gene: TRBJ2-7
CDR3aa: CASSFYICSASPAGRSYEQYF
CDR3nt: -

d_gene: -
abundance: many
v_gene: TRBV7-3
j_gene: TRBJ1-1
CDR3aa: CASSSYLRAEGEAFF
CDR3nt: TGTGCCAGCAGCTCCTACCTCAGGGCGGAGGGTGAAGCTTTCTTT

d_gene: -
abundance: -
v_gene: TRBV10-3
j_gene: TRBJ2-1
CDR3aa: CAIGRTYNEQFF
CDR3nt: TGTGCCATTGGCCGCACCTACAATGAGCAGTTCTTC

d_gene: -
abundance: -
v_gene: TRBV2
j_gene: TRBJ2-7
CDR3aa: CASSERAETYYEQYF
CDR3nt: TGTGCCAGCAGTGAAAGGGCAGAAACATACTACGAGCAGTACTTC

d_gene: TRBD1
abundance: many
v_gene: TRBV19
j_gene: TRBJ1-4
CDR3aa: CASSIARTGPEKLFF
CDR3nt: TGTGCCAGTAGTATCGCGCGGACAGGGCCCGAAAAACTGTTTTTT

d_gene: -
abundance: once
v_gene: TRBV9
j_gene: TRBJ2-1
CDR3aa: CASSVTSGRGVGNEQFF
CDR3nt: TGTGCCAGCAGCGTCACCTCAGGAAGGGGTGTCGGGAATGAGCAGTTCTTC

d_gene: -
abundance: many
v_gene: TRBV7-6
j_gene: TRBJ1-5
CDR3aa: CASSLGLGGGGQPQHF
CDR3nt: TGTGCCAGCAGCTTAGGTTTGGGCGGGGGAGGACAGCCCCAGCATTTT

d_gene: -
abundance: -
v_gene: TRBV19
j_gene: TRBJ2-7
CDR3aa: CASSIGRDYEQYF
CDR3nt: TGTGCCAGTAGTATCGGCAGGGACTACGAGCAGTACTTC

d_gene: -
abundance: -
v_gene: TRBV24-1
j_gene: TRBJ2-7
CDR3aa: CATSDPGGTMRDEQYF
CDR3nt: TGTGCCACCAGTGATCCTGGGGGGACCATGAGGGACGAGCAGTACTTC

d_gene: -
abundance: -
v_gene: TRBV7-7
j_gene: TRBJ2-2
CDR3aa: CASSLGGGATGELFF
CDR3nt: TGTGCCAGCAGCTTAGGAGGGGGGGCCACCGGGGAGCTGTTTTTT

d_gene: -
abundance: -
v_gene: TRBV15
j_gene: TRBJ1-2
CDR3aa: CATSIVANYGYTF
CDR3nt: TGTGCCACCAGCATAGTCGCTAACTATGGCTACACCTTC

d_gene: -
abundance: few
v_gene: TRBV5-1
j_gene: TRBJ2-5
CDR3aa: CASSLGGAQETQYF
CDR3nt: TGCGCCAGCAGCTTGGGGGGGGCCCAAGAGACCCAGTACTTC

d_gene: TRBD2
abundance: -
v_gene: TRBV19
j_gene: TRBJ2-1
CDR3aa: CASSIGTSGINEQFF
CDR3nt: TGTGCCAGTAGTATCGGGACTAGCGGGATAAATGAGCAGTTCTTC

d_gene: TRBD2
abundance: -
v_gene: TRBV24-1
j_gene: TRBJ2-7
CDR3aa: CATSLAGGEQYF
CDR3nt: TGTGCCACCAGTCTAGCGGGAGGCGAGCAGTACTTC

d_gene: TRBD1
abundance: -
v_gene: TRBV29-1
j_gene: TRBJ1-1
CDR3aa: CSATTGGGRARSTEAFF
CDR3nt: TGCAGCGCGACTACAGGGGGCGGTCGAGCCAGGAGCACTGAAGCTTTCTTT

d_gene: -
abundance: -
v_gene: TRBV19
j_gene: TRBJ1-2
CDR3aa: CASSKERQSTYGYTF
CDR3nt: TGTGCCAGTAGTAAAGAGAGACAGTCTACCTATGGCTACACCTTC

d_gene: -
abundance: once
v_gene: TRBV7-6
j_gene: TRBJ1-1
CDR3aa: CASSFPSGRLSTEAFF
CDR3nt: TGTGCCAGCAGCTTTCCCTCCGGTAGGCTGAGCACTGAAGCTTTCTTT

d_gene: -
abundance: -
v_gene: TRBV2
j_gene: TRBJ1-5
CDR3aa: CASSLRHSNQPQHF
CDR3nt: TGTGCCAGCAGCCTTAGACATAGCAATCAGCCCCAACATTTT

d_gene: -
abundance: -
v_gene: TRBV2
j_gene: TRBJ2-1
CDR3aa: CASSFTGEQFF
CDR3nt: TGTGCCAGCAGTTTTACAGGGGAGCAGTTCTTC

d_gene: -
abundance: -
v_gene: TRBV11-1
j_gene: TRBJ2-7
CDR3aa: CASSLDDTTYEQYF
CDR3nt: TGTGCCAGCAGCTTAGATGACACCACCTACGAGCAGTACTTC

d_gene: -
abundance: -
v_gene: TRBV24-1
j_gene: TRBJ2-5
CDR3aa: CATSDWGSGSETQYF
CDR3nt: TGTGCCACCAGTGATTGGGGCAGCGGGTCGGAGACCCAGTACTTC

d_gene: TRBD1
abundance: few
v_gene: TRBV29-1
j_gene: TRBJ1-2
CDR3aa: CSAEETGTGGGGYTF
CDR3nt: TGCAGCGCCGAGGAAACCGGGACAGGGGGTGGTGGCTACACCTTC

d_gene: -
abundance: -
v_gene: TRBV5-1
j_gene: TRBJ2-3
CDR3aa: CASSLQTSSVVGYF
CDR3nt: TGCGCCAGCAGCCTCCAAACCTCTAGCGTCGTAGGGTATTTT

d_gene: TRBD1
abundance: -
v_gene: TRBV7-2
j_gene: TRBJ2-5
CDR3aa: CASSGKTGGGETQYF
CDR3nt: TGTGCCAGCAGCGGGAAAACAGGGGGCGGAGAGACCCAGTACTTC

d_gene: -
abundance: -
v_gene: TRBV7-2
j_gene: TRBJ2-5
CDR3aa: CASSLYRAETQYF
CDR3nt: TGTGCCAGCAGCTTGTACAGGGCTGAGACCCAGTACTTC